This TCR beta chain was sequenced in a study of cytomegalovirus exposure and HLA in healthy donors. The PCR used 60 Vbeta and 13 Jbeta primers. The table came from immunoSEQ multiplex PCR; TCRdb's copy has only in-frame clones and leaves some out. This sample has about 88,000 clones; about 87% occur once, and the top ten carry 2% to 2.5%. Germline CDR1 MNHEY, CDR2 SVGAGI. The CDR3 has 12 amino acids. Trimming pared 6 bases from V and 6 bases from J, leaving 9 bases between. This clonotype was sampled from a man between 18 and 29 years old in good health and CMV-seronegative. Input material: PBMCs. The chain joins TRBV6-5 to TRBJ2-4; D possibly corresponds to TRBD1 (6 bases). CDR3 coding DNA: TGTGCCAGCAGAAACAGGGTAAACATTCAGTACTTC. Encoded protein: CASRNRVNIQYF.